The TCR beta chain under discussion was sequenced for a study of Graves' ophthalmopathy and Graves' hyperthyroidism. Overall study: Upon initial diagnosis and before any treatment, peripheral blood was collected.

Among the exclusions were patients with other autoimmune diseases, uncontrolled infections, pregnancy or lactation. From fresh peripheral blood, under 12 ml in volume, the PBMCs were obtained. CDR3 regions of TCR beta were amplified from RNA transcripts. First-round RT-PCR used HTBI primers; second-round multiplex PCR followed. TCRdb processed the multiplex PCR reads anew with MiXCR; each CDR3 protein has one entry. Among about half a million distinct CDR3 sequences, roughly 14% were seen once, and the ten largest hold about 9.4%. With 4 bases removed from V and 3 bases from J, the gap between germline ends came to 15 bases. The CDR3 consists of 16 residues. Germline V gene lookup returns CDR1 MNHNS and CDR2 SASEGT. Points from the study as a whole: Predictions made by the model for ophthalmopathy progression reached 70.59% sensitivity and roughly 75% specificity.

This clonotype occurred many times. As yet, its antigen is unknown. This receptor was obtained from a woman aged 25 to 39 with Graves' ophthalmopathy. Material for sequencing was blood. V usage is TRBV6-1 and J usage is TRBJ2-2; D may be TRBD2 (5 bases). The CDR3 DNA reads as TGTGCCAGCAGTGTGGCGCCGGGGATGGACACCGGGGAGCTGTTTTTT. This encodes CASSVAPGMDTGELFF.